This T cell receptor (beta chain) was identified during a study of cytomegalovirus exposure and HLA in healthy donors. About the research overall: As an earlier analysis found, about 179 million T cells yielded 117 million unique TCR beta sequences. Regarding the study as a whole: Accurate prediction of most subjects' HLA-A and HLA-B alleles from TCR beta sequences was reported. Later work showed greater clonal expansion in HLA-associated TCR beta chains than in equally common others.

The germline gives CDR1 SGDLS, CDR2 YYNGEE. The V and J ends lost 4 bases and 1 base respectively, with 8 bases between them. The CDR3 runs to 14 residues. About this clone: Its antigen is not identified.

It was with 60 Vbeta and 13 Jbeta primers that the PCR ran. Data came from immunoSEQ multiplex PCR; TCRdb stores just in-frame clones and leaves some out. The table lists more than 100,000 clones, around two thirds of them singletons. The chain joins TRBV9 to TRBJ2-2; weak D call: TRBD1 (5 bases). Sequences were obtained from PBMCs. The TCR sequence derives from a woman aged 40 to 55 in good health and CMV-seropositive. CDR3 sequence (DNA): TGTGCCAGCAGCACCCAGGGGAACACCGGGGAGCTGTTTTTT. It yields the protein CASSTQGNTGELFF.